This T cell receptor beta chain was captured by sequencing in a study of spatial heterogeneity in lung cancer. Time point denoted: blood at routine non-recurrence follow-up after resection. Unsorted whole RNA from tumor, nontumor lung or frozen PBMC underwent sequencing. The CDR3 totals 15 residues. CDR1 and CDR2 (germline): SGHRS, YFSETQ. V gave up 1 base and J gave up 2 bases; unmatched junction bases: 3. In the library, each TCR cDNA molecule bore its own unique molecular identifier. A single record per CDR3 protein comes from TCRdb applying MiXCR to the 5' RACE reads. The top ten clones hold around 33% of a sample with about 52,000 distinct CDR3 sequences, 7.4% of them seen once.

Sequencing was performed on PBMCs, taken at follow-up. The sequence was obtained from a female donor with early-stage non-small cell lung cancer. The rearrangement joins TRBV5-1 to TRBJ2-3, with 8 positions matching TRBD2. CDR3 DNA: TGCGCCAGCAGCTTGCCGACTAGCGCCACAGATACGCAGTATTTT. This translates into CASSLPTSATDTQYF. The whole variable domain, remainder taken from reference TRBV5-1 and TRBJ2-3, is KAGVTQTPRYLIKTRGQQVTLSCSPISGHRSVSWYQQTPGQGLQFLFEYFSETQRNKGNFPGRFSGRQFSNSRSEMNVSTLELGDSALYLCASSLPTSATDTQYFGPGTRLTVL.